This TCR beta chain comes out of a study of shared clonotypes between healthy human individuals. As for the study in general: A donor's plate count was three for CD4 naive and three for CD4 memory; CD8 naive had two and CD8 memory one. General study points: Genetic and exposure-history diversity was limited by the small donor number. Clonotypes shared by all four sorted-subset donors had higher generation probabilities than non-shared clonotypes.

This CDR3 comprises 14 residues. CDR1 and CDR2 from the germline V gene are SGHAT and FQNNGV. V lost 5 bases, J lost 5 bases, and 9 bases stayed unmatched. A remark on this clone: Its antigen is undetermined.

Some clones are missing from TCRdb's copy, which holds only in-frame ones; the method was immunoSEQ multiplex PCR. The sample lists nearly 1,000,000 clones, more than 75% seen once, with about 1.5% in the top ten. Sample: memory CD4+ T cells sorted from blood. The subset is: CD45RA-negative fraction. The gene calls are TRBV11-2 and TRBJ2-7; 7 positions agree with TRBD1. This clonotype was sampled from a man younger than 30 in good health. This chain's CDR3 is CASSRDRASNEQYF. CDR3 DNA sequence: TGTGCCAGCAGCCGTGACAGGGCCTCGAACGAGCAGTACTTC.